This entry features one T cell receptor beta chain sequence. TCRdb re-called the 5' RACE reads, yielding one record per CDR3 amino acid sequence without DNA. The listing contains hundreds of thousands of distinct CDR3 sequences. There are 12 residues in the CDR3. Germline CDR1 reads MDHEN; CDR2 reads SYDVKM. The data were taken from a study of T cells expressing NK-cell markers. Across the study: TCR beta repertoires came from sorted CD3+CD56+NKG2C+, CD3+CD56+NKG2C- and CD3+CD56-NKG2C+ T cells. Seven HCMV-seropositive donors and one seronegative donor made up the eight sequenced donors.

The specimen was blood T cells: a sorted CD56 or NKG2C T cell subset, CD4+ or CD8+ T cells, or bulk PBMC T cells (not recorded which). The rearrangement uses TRBV28 and TRBJ1-5; with no DNA, the TCRdb D assignment of TRBD1 cannot be verified. The source is a woman aged 18 to 69 in good health. The CDR3 spells CASGALSQPQHF.